The 16 T cell receptor beta chains below come from one sample, sequenced in a study of T cells in tuberculosis. TCRdb's table, derived via immunoSEQ multiplex PCR, lists solely in-frame clones and lacks some. Of 44,000 or so clones detected, roughly 96% appear once; the ten largest clones hold around 7.5%. Material for sequencing was PBMCs. Receptor source: a donor between 10 and 35 years old with latent tuberculosis or without tuberculosis infection.

The chain uses TRBV5-4 and TRBJ1-1; TRBD1 might be the D (6 bases). The CDR3 is made up of 14 amino acids. Germline CDR1 reads SGHNT; CDR2 reads YYREEE (reference sequence). V lost 2 bases and J lost 6, with 14 bases in between. The CDR3 loop is CASSFSGAGAEAFF. The CDR3 bases are TGTGCCAGCAGCTTTTCAGGGGCTGGCGCTGAAGCTTTCTTT.

V usage is TRBV27 and J usage is TRBJ1-1, with D hard to call. Germline V lookup: CDR1 MNHEY, CDR2 SMNVEV (reference sequence). The CDR3 has 14 residues. V lost 3 bases and J 1 base, leaving 9 bases between the germline ends. The CDR3 sequence: CASSFHPGNTEAFF. DNA for the CDR3: TGTGCCAGCAGTTTTCACCCGGGGAACACTGAAGCTTTCTTT.

The chain combines TRBV29-1 with TRBJ2-7, with D possibly being TRBD2 (6 bases). Trimming stripped 4 bases from V and 1 base from J, with 11 bases between. This CDR3 is 13 amino acids long. Germline V CDR1 and CDR2: SQVTM, ANQGSEA. The CDR3 sequence is CSVVADKSYEQYF. The DNA of the CDR3 is TGCAGCGTTGTAGCGGACAAATCCTACGAGCAGTACTTC.

This chain connects TRBV29-1 to TRBJ1-2; TRBD1 aligns across 9 bases. The CDR3 has 13 residues. Trimming at V came to 7 bases and at J to 5 bases, leaving 8 bases not matched to a gene. The germline V gene has CDR1 SQVTM and CDR2 ANQGSEA. The CDR3 here is CSAADRGGYGYTF. In DNA, the CDR3 is TGCAGCGCCGCGGACAGGGGTGGGTATGGCTACACCTTC.

With regard to this clone: Sequence at one end of the junction differs from germline and may be a read error. The CDR3 bases are TGTGCCGGGAGGGACAGGGGGTTCCAGAGACCTGAAGCTTTCTTT. Its translation: CAGRDRGFQRPEAFF. The chain uses TRBV30 and TRBJ1-1; TRBD1 aligns across 11 bases. The CDR3 is 15 amino acids. Germline loops: CDR1 GTSNPN, CDR2 SVGIG (reference sequence).

This clone was seen once. The gene calls are TRBV6-4 and TRBJ1-1; 8 bases fit TRBD1. Germline V gene sequence: CDR1 MRHNA, CDR2 SNTAGT. V trimming: 0 bases; J trimming: 11 bases; junction bases outside the gene matches: 8. The CDR3 is 14 residues long. This CDR3 reads CASSDSDRAGLAFF. CDR3 coding DNA: TGTGCCAGCAGTGACTCGGACAGGGCGGGTTTGGCTTTCTTT.

The chain recombines TRBV14 with TRBJ1-2, with 8 bases fitting TRBD1. The length of the CDR3 is 15 residues. Germline V gene data show CDR1 as SGHDN and CDR2 as FVKESK. V trimming: 2 bases; J trimming: 8 bases; junction bases outside the gene matches: 10. The CDR3 here is CASSQTHQGARGYTF. Written as DNA, the CDR3 is TGTGCCAGCAGCCAAACGCATCAGGGGGCGCGGGGCTACACCTTC.

The chain combines TRBV4-2 with TRBJ2-1, with a tentative D call TRBD2 (5 bases). The germline V gene has CDR1 LGHNA and CDR2 YNFKEQ. The CDR3 totals 19 residues. V lost 8 bases to trimming and J lost 0 bases, with 26 bases between them. The CDR3 region is CASFPNKPLGVSSYNEQFF. The CDR3 DNA sequence: TGTGCCAGCTTTCCAAATAAGCCTCTGGGAGTGAGCTCCTACAATGAGCAGTTCTTC.

The chain couples TRBV6-1 to TRBJ2-2; maybe TRBD1 (6 bases). Trimming pared 10 bases from V and 3 bases from J, leaving 12 bases between. The CDR3 contains 13 residues. Germline V CDR1 and CDR2: MNHNS, SASEGT. In DNA, the CDR3 is TGTGCCAATTCGGACAGTTACACCGGGGAGCTGTTTTTT. Translated: CANSDSYTGELFF.

J is TRBJ1-4 and V is TRBV5-4, with a possible D match to TRBD1 (6 bases). The germline CDR1 and CDR2 sequences are SGHNT and YYREEE (reference sequence). Trimming removed 4 bases at V and 9 bases at J, with 19 bases between. CDR3 length: 15 amino acids. The CDR3 sequence: CASSPDVDRPQKLFF. The DNA for the CDR3 is TGTGCCAGCAGCCCCGATGTGGACAGACCACAAAAACTGTTTTTT.

The V and J genes are TRBV6-1 and TRBJ1-5, with D maybe TRBD1 (5 bases). Germline V gives CDR1 MNHNS, CDR2 SASEGT. The CDR3 loop spans 13 amino acids. Deletions cut 9 bases from V and 5 bases from J, with 14 bases between. The CDR3 loop is CASYQGNYQPQHF. The CDR3 DNA is TGTGCCAGTTATCAGGGAAACTATCAGCCCCAGCATTTT.

The CDR3 loop is CASSAPGGWNNEQFF. For the CDR3, the DNA is TGTGCCAGCAGCGCCCCGGGGGGGTGGAACAATGAGCAGTTCTTC. The V and J genes are TRBV9 and TRBJ2-1; 8 positions agree with TRBD2. CDR3 length equals 15 residues. Losses at the gene ends were 3 bases for V and 5 bases for J; bases not matched to a gene: 7. In germline, CDR1 is SGDLS, CDR2 YYNGEE.

The rearrangement uses TRBV6-6 and TRBJ2-2, with 12 bases identical to TRBD2. V trimming: 6 bases; J trimming: 6 bases; junction bases outside the gene matches: 2. Germline V gene data show CDR1 as MNHNY and CDR2 as SVGAGI (reference sequence). This CDR3 region has 14 residues. The CDR3 DNA reads as TGTGCCAGCAGCGCTAGCGGGAGGGCCGGGGAGCTGTTTTTT. Translation: CASSASGRAGELFF.

The chain employs TRBV27 and TRBJ1-1; a possible D gene is TRBD1 (6 bases). Germline loops: CDR1 MNHEY, CDR2 SMNVEV (reference sequence). This CDR3 has 16 amino acids. V lost 6 bases and J 0 bases, leaving 17 bases between the germline ends. In DNA, the CDR3 is TGTGCCAGCAGCACCCTCGACAGGACAATGAACACTGAAGCTTTCTTT. As protein: CASSTLDRTMNTEAFF.

The chain links TRBV9 to TRBJ1-2; TRBD1 is a possible D gene (6 bases). Trimming pared 2 bases from V and 7 bases from J, leaving 21 bases between. Germline CDR1 is SGDLS and CDR2 is YYNGEE. The CDR3 is made up of 16 amino acids. The CDR3 reads CASSVDRDIRYGGYTF. CDR3 coding DNA: TGTGCCAGCAGCGTGGACCGGGACATCCGCTATGGTGGCTACACCTTC.

The chain links TRBV7-6 to TRBJ2-1, with a weak D call TRBD2 (5 bases). Germline CDR1 is SGHVS and CDR2 is FNYEAQ. The length of the CDR3 is 12 residues. The V gene lost 2 bases and the J gene lost 8 bases, with 7 bases spanning the gap. CDR3 loop: CASSLTGDEQFF. The CDR3 region has the DNA TGTGCCAGCAGCTTAACCGGGGATGAGCAGTTCTTC.